The 8 T cell receptor beta chains in this list originate from one sample, sequenced in a study of siplizumab effects on memory and regulatory T cells. Repertoires were generated with immunoSEQ multiplex PCR, while TCRdb's copy carries only in-frame clones and drops some. The sample includes about 100,000 clones, roughly nine tenths of them seen just once. The sequencing sample was made of Tregs sorted from blood. The receptor set was obtained from a human donor in good health.

This chain links TRBV7-3 with TRBJ2-1; 8 bases are shared with TRBD2. CDR1 is SGHTA, CDR2 FQGTGA, per germline. V was clipped by 3 bases and J by 5 bases; unmatched bases: 6. The CDR3 extends over 15 amino acids. Here the CDR3 DNA reads TGTGCCAGCAGCTTTATTAGCGGGAAAAACAATGAGCAGTTCTTC. Its translation is CASSFISGKNNEQFF.

The chain recombines TRBV11-2 with TRBJ2-1; the D gene is possibly TRBD2 (5 bases). Germline assignment: CDR1 SGHAT and CDR2 FQNNGV. The CDR3 contains 15 residues. Trimming removed 2 bases at V and 9 bases at J, with 17 bases between. CDR3 loop: CASSLFFVGRGEQFF. Here the CDR3 DNA reads TGTGCCAGCAGCTTATTTTTTGTTGGTCGGGGTGAGCAGTTCTTC.

The J gene is TRBJ2-5, the V gene TRBV27; 7 nucleotides agree with TRBD2. The CDR3 sequence is 14 residues long. The ends lost 3 bases at V and 11 bases at J; junction bases unmatched: 12. Germline CDR1 MNHEY, CDR2 SMNVEV (reference sequence). The CDR3 is CASSLGVEGGWQYF. The CDR3 nucleotides read TGTGCCAGCAGTTTGGGGGTGGAGGGAGGGTGGCAGTACTTC.

This clone was seen once. The V call is TRBV5-8, the J call TRBJ2-7, with TRBD2 identical over 14 bases. The ends lost 1 base at V and 4 bases at J; junction bases unmatched: 4. The CDR3 contains 16 residues. Germline V gives CDR1 SGHTS, CDR2 YDEGEE. CDR3 region: CASSLSGLAGVYEQYF. The CDR3 nucleotides read TGTGCCAGCAGCTTGTCGGGACTAGCGGGAGTTTACGAGCAGTACTTC.

The genes are TRBV11-3 and TRBJ2-3; D perhaps matches TRBD2 (5 bases). Trimming removed 2 bases from V and 5 bases from J, with 8 bases in between. The CDR3 is 13 amino acids. From germline, CDR1 is SGHNT and CDR2 YENEEA. The CDR3: CASSLIGGDTQYF. The DNA for the CDR3 is TGTGCCAGCAGCTTAATAGGAGGAGATACGCAGTATTTT.

V gene TRBV5-4 combines with J gene TRBJ1-1; D gene ambiguous. The CDR3 covers 14 residues. Germline-derived CDR1 and CDR2 are SGHNT and YYREEE (reference sequence). V was cut by 4 bases and J by 2 bases, with 12 bases left in between. The CDR3 is CASSQSHVNTEAFF. The DNA for the CDR3 is TGTGCCAGCAGCCAAAGCCACGTAAACACTGAAGCTTTCTTT.

This clone was seen only once. J is TRBJ2-2 and V is TRBV6-1, with 8 bases aligning to TRBD2. J lost 6 bases, V lost 3 bases, and 9 bases had no gene match. The CDR3 loop spans 16 amino acids. CDR1 is MNHNS and CDR2 is SASEGT in the germline V gene. Here the CDR3 reads CASSDFVAGSAGELFF. The CDR3 nucleotides are TGTGCCAGCAGTGATTTTGTAGCGGGAAGCGCCGGGGAGCTGTTTTTT.

J is TRBJ1-2 and V is TRBV5-1; D possibly corresponds to TRBD1 (6 bases). Germline V CDR1 and CDR2: SGHRS, YFSETQ. This CDR3 region has 15 residues. V was shortened by 4 bases and J by 4 bases, with 17 bases between the two germline ends. CDR3 loop: CASSQDRTELYGYTF. The CDR3 DNA reads as TGCGCCAGCAGCCAAGATCGGACAGAACTCTATGGCTACACCTTC.